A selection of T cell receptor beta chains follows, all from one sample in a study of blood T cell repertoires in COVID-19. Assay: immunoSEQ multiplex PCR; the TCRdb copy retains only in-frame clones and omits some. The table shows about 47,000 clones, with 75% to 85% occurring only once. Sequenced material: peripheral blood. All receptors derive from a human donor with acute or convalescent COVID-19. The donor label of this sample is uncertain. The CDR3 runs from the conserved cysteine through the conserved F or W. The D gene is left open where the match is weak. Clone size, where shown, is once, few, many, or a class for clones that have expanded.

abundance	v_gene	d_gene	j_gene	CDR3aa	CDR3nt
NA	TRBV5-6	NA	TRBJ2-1	CASSLGPGSYNEQFF	TGTGCCAGCAGCTTGGGGCCTGGCTCCTACAATGAGCAGTTCTTC
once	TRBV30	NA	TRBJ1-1	CAWSVVGEAFF	TGTGCCTGGAGTGTAGTCGGGGAGGCTTTCTTT
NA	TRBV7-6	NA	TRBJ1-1	CASSLGQPNTEAFF	TGTGCCAGCAGCTTAGGACAGCCGAACACTGAAGCTTTCTTT
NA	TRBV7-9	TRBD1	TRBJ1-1	CASRPDRDLTEAFF	TGTGCCAGCAGACCTGACAGGGACCTCACTGAAGCTTTCTTT
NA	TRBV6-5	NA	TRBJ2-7	CASSYGSGTYEQYF	TGTGCCAGCAGTTATGGTTCGGGGACCTACGAGCAGTACTTC
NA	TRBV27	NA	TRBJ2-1	CASSLRRPYNEQFF	TGTGCCAGCAGTTTACGGCGGCCCTACAATGAGCAGTTCTTC
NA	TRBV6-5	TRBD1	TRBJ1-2	CASSYKGQGTGGYTF	TGTGCCAGCAGTTACAAGGGACAGGGGACGGGAGGCTACACCTTC
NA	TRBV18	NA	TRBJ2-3	CASSPAWSLAGDTQYF	TGTGCCAGCTCACCAGCATGGAGTCTAGCTGGAGATACGCAGTATTTT
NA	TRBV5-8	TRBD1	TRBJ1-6	CATARDRTNSPLHF	TGTGCCACCGCCCGGGACAGGACCAATTCACCCCTCCACTTT
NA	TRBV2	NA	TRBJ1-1	CASSIAGSTEAFF	TGTGCCAGCAGTATTGCAGGGTCCACTGAAGCTTTCTTT
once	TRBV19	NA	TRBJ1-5	CASTPIQGSNQPQHF	TGTGCCAGTACACCAATACAGGGTAGCAATCAGCCCCAGCATTTT
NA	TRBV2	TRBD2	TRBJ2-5	CASSSGLAGLPQYF	TGTGCCAGCAGTTCCGGACTAGCGGGACTCCCCCAGTACTTC
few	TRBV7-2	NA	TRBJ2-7	CASSLGPGLDEQYF	TGTGCCAGCAGCTTAGGTCCCGGTCTCGACGAGCAGTACTTC
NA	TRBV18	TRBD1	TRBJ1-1	CASSHNRGETEAFF	TGTGCCAGCTCGCACAACAGGGGGGAGACTGAAGCTTTCTTT
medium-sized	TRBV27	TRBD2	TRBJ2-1	CASSSTQTSGIQFF	TGTGCCAGCAGCTCGACCCAGACTAGCGGAATACAGTTCTTC
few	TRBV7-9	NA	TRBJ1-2	CASRLGASYGYTF	TGTGCCAGCAGGTTAGGGGCGTCCTATGGCTACACCTTC
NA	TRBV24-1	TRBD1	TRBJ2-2	CATSDRDRGSGELFF	TGTGCCACCAGTGATCGGGACAGGGGGAGCGGGGAGCTGTTTTTT
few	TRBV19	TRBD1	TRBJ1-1	CASRTTGDLEAFF	TGTGCCAGTCGAACGACAGGGGACCTTGAAGCTTTCTTT
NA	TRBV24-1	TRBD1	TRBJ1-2	CATSDGQGAYYGYTF	TGTGCCACCAGTGATGGACAGGGGGCCTACTATGGCTACACCTTC
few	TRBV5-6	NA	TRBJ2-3	CASSLVATDTQYF	TGTGCCAGCAGCTTGGTGGCCACAGATACGCAGTATTTT
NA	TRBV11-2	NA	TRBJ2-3	CASSLALTGLDTQYF	TGTGCCAGCAGCTTAGCCTTAACAGGGCTAGATACGCAGTATTTT
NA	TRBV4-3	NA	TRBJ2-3	CASSQVALASTDTQYF	TGCGCCAGCAGCCAAGTTGCTCTAGCGAGCACAGATACGCAGTATTTT
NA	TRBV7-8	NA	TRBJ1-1	CASSLSSSTVNTEAFF	TGTGCCAGCAGCTTAAGTTCGTCGACAGTGAACACTGAAGCTTTCTTT
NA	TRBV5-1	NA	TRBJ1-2	CASSLDGDLGYTF	TGCGCCAGCAGCTTGGACGGGGATTTGGGCTACACCTTC
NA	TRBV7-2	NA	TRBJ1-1	CASSPPNLNTEAFF	TGTGCCAGCAGCCCACCTAACCTGAACACTGAAGCTTTCTTT
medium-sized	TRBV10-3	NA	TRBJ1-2	CAISGAGNNGYTF	TGTGCCATCAGTGGGGCAGGGAACAATGGCTACACCTTC
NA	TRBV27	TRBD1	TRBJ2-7	CASSFLDRGFYEQYF	TGTGCCAGCAGTTTTTTGGACAGGGGATTCTACGAGCAGTACTTC
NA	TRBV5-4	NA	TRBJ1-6	CASSVDSGSYSPLHF	TGTGCCAGCAGCGTTGACAGTGGAAGTTATTCACCCCTCCACTTT
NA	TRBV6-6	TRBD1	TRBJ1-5	CARSDRQGANQPQHF	TGTGCCCGCAGTGACCGACAGGGGGCAAATCAGCCCCAGCATTTT
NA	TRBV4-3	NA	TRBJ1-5	CASSQHLGGDQPQHF	TGCGCCAGCAGCCAACACCTCGGAGGGGATCAGCCCCAGCATTTT
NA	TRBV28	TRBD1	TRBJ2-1	CASSAQGSNEQFF	TGTGCCAGCAGTGCACAGGGGAGCAATGAGCAGTTCTTC
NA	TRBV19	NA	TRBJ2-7	CASSPTSSYEQYF	TGTGCCAGTAGTCCGACTAGCTCCTACGAGCAGTACTTC
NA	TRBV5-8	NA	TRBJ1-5	CASSLWAAGQGKQPQHF	TGTGCCAGCAGCTTGTGGGCGGCAGGCCAGGGAAAGCAGCCCCAGCATTTT
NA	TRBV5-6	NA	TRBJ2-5	CASSPPGVGRAQETQYF	TGTGCCAGCAGCCCCCCGGGGGTTGGCAGGGCCCAAGAGACCCAGTACTTC
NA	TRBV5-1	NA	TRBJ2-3	CASSLYGSTTDTQYF	TGCGCCAGCAGCTTGTATGGCTCCACCACAGATACGCAGTATTTT
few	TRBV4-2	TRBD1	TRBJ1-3	CASSPDRGSDTIYF	TGTGCCAGCAGCCCAGACAGGGGCTCGGACACCATATATTTT
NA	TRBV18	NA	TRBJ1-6	CASARDTNSPLHF	TGTGCCAGCGCCCGGGACACTAATTCACCCCTCCACTTT
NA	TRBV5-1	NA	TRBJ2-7	CASSLGQELYEQYF	TGCGCCAGCAGCTTGGGACAGGAACTCTACGAGCAGTACTTC
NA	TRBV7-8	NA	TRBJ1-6	CASSPTRDSNSPLHF	TGTGCCAGCAGCCCCACCCGGGACTCCAATTCACCCCTCCACTTT
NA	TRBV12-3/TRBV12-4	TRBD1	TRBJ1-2	CASSRQGSSGYTF	TGTGCCAGCAGCAGACAGGGTTCATCCGGCTACACCTTC
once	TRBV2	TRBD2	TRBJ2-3	CASSPSGGPSTDTQYF	TGTGCCAGCAGTCCTAGCGGCGGCCCTAGCACAGATACGCAGTATTTT
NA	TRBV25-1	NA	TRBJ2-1	CASSEFVQGGNEQFF	TGTGCCAGCAGTGAATTTGTACAGGGAGGGAATGAGCAGTTCTTC
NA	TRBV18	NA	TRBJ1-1	CASSPQGGGGAFF	TGTGCCAGCTCACCTCAGGGCGGGGGGGGAGCTTTCTTT
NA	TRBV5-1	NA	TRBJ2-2	CASSPPVGGTGELFF	TGCGCCAGCAGTCCACCCGTGGGGGGCACCGGGGAGCTGTTTTTT
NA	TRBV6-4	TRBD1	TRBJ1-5	CASREGQGGHSNQPQHF	TGTGCCAGCAGGGAAGGACAGGGAGGCCATAGCAATCAGCCCCAGCATTTT
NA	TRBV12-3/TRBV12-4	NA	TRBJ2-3	CASSLSFTDTQYF	TGTGCCAGCAGTCTGTCGTTCACAGATACGCAGTATTTT
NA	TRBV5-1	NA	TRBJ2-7	CASSLSVSVHEQYF	TGCGCCAGCAGCTTGTCTGTTAGCGTCCACGAGCAGTACTTC
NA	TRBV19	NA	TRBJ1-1	CASSLGGTLNTEAFF	TGTGCCAGTAGTCTGGGAGGGACACTGAACACTGAAGCTTTCTTT
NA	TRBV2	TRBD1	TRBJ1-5	CASTGQGGSNQPQHF	TGTGCCAGCACAGGACAGGGGGGAAGCAATCAGCCCCAGCATTTT
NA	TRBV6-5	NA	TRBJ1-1	CASNRQYNTEAFF	TGTGCCAGCAACCGACAGTATAACACTGAAGCTTTCTTT
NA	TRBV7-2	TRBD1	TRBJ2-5	CASSLQGAGETQYF	TGTGCCAGCAGCTTACAGGGGGCGGGGGAGACCCAGTACTTC
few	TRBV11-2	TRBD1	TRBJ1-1	CASSFRRQGMGTEAFF	TGTGCCAGCAGCTTCCGTAGACAGGGAATGGGCACTGAAGCTTTCTTT
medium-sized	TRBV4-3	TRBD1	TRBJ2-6	CASSQENTGAGANVLTF	TGCGCCAGCAGCCAAGAAAATACAGGGGCTGGGGCCAACGTCCTGACTTTC
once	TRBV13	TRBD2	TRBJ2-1	CASSLVLAGEEQFF	TGTGCCAGCAGCTTAGTTCTAGCGGGAGAGGAACAGTTCTTC
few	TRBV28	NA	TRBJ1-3	CASVLWQSPGNTIYF	TGTGCCAGTGTTCTGTGGCAGTCTCCTGGAAACACCATATATTTT
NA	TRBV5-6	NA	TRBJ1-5	CASSLSSFGQPQHF	TGTGCCAGCAGCTTGAGCTCCTTTGGTCAGCCCCAGCATTTT
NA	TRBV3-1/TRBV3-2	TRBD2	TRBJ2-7	CASSQDRGGRSYEQYF	TGTGCCAGCAGCCAAGACCGCGGGGGTCGCTCCTACGAGCAGTACTTC